The T cell receptor beta chain under discussion was sequenced for a study of early T cells in non-severe SARS-CoV-2 infection. Study information: The study sequenced bulk RNA from unsorted whole blood, with chains unpaired.

Germline CDR1 is SEHNR and CDR2 is FQNEAQ (reference sequence). The CDR3 consists of 16 residues. The germline V and J ends were trimmed by 6 bases and 6 bases, with 21 bases remaining between them. Study outcomes and limitations: VDJdb matching favored anti-spike CD8 responses, missing private and CD4 specificities.

This clonotype was seen at least ten times. The antigen remains undetermined. Individual cDNA molecules each received unique molecular identifiers attached to them. One entry per CDR3 protein, called by TCRdb with MiXCR from the 5' RACE reads. The sample includes 40,000 to 55,000 distinct CDR3 sequences, approximately 4% of them seen just once. This receptor was taken from an adult who was a healthcare worker with PCR-confirmed SARS-CoV-2 infection or an uninfected control (not recorded which). The sequenced sample consisted of whole blood. This chain links TRBV7-9 with TRBJ2-1; D call uncertain. The CDR3 reads CASRARLDTGLNEQFF. CDR3 in DNA: TGTGCCAGCAGGGCTAGACTTGATACGGGCCTCAATGAGCAGTTCTTC.